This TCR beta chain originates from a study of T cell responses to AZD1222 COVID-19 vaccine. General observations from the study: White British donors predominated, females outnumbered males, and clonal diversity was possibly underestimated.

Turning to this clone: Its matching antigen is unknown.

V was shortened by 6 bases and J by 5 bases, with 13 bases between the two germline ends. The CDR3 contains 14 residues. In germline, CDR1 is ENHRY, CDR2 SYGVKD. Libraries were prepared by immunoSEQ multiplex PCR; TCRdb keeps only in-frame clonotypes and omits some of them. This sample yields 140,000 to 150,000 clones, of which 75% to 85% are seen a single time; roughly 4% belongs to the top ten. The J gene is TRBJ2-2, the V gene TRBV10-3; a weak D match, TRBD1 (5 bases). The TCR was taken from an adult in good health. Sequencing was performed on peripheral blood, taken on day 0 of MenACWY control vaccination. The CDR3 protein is CAIRADGATGELFF. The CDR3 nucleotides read TGTGCCATCAGGGCTGATGGGGCTACCGGGGAGCTGTTTTTT.